The clone carrying this TCR beta chain was counted only a few times. The source of the sample is a study of T-cell reconstitution after alpha-beta-depleted transplantation in children. Preparation of the TCRbeta library involved a method that used unique molecular identifiers. TCRdb redid the calling of the PCR reads with MiXCR, one entry per CDR3 protein. This table has fewer than 750,000 distinct CDR3 sequences, 23% appearing once. This CDR3 region has 15 residues. V lost 1 base, J lost 1 base, and 10 bases lay in between. Germline V CDR1 and CDR2: SGHTA, FQGNSA. This material consisted of PBMCs, mostly from graft donor cells, taken 360 days after TCRalphabeta/CD19-depleted stem cell transplant. The genes are TRBV7-2 and TRBJ1-1; D not resolved. This sequence was found in a boy younger than two who had a stem cell transplant for acute myeloid leukemia, so the T cells may come from the graft donor. The CDR3 DNA is TGTGCCAGCAGCTTAGGGGTCTTAAAGAACACTGAAGCTTTCTTT. Translation gives CASSLGVLKNTEAFF.